This entry describes one TCR beta chain. This may be a read error: a much more frequent sequence differs by one nucleotide. This entry is derived from a study of kidney transplant recipient with SARS-CoV-2 infection. The CDR3 length is 17 residues. Germline assignment: CDR1 LGHDT and CDR2 YNNKEL (reference sequence). MiXCR, applied by TCRdb to the reads, yields one record per CDR3 protein. The sample includes about 240,000 distinct CDR3 sequences, under 35% seen only once; the top ten take roughly 7%. The rearrangement links TRBV3-1 to TRBJ2-3; the D is unclear. The specimen comprised a blood sample, sampled at baseline and on day 111 from a kidney transplant recipient. The TCR comes from a male patient aged 25-45 years who had COVID-19 and was a kidney transplant recipient. Certain T cells may be donor cells from the graft. The CDR3, as DNA: TGTGCCAACAGCCTTGCTTTCCCATTTGTCATGCAAGATACGCAGTATTTT. Translating it yields CANSLAFPFVMQDTQYF.